This T cell receptor (beta chain) was identified during a study of memory CD4+ T cells and cytomegalovirus serostatus. About the study: Donors were healthy Belgian adults, several CMV seropositive and some 24 seronegative. General study points: Repertoires predicted CMV serostatus with median bootstrapped AUC of approximately 0.94.

Germline values: CDR1 MDHEN, CDR2 SYDVKM. The CDR3 runs to 15 residues. The V segment lost 6 bases and the J segment 8 bases; nucleotides outside the gene matches: 12. Comment on this clone: The target antigen is unknown.

Single viable CD3+CD4+CD8-CD45RO+ cells were sorted as the memory CD4+ T cells. Clones were read by immunoSEQ multiplex PCR, and TCRdb kept only the in-frame ones, dropping some. The sample lists 27,000 or so clones, more than 60% occurring once. The gene calls are TRBV28 and TRBJ2-3, with 9 bases identical to TRBD2. The specimen sequenced was memory CD4+ T cells from blood. This clonotype was sampled from an adult in good health and CMV-seronegative. CDR3 protein: CASSTRLAGGSTQYF. Written as DNA, the CDR3 is TGTGCCAGCAGCACCAGACTGGCGGGGGGGTCTACGCAGTATTTT.